This T cell receptor beta chain emerged from a study of shared clonotypes between healthy human individuals. The germline V gene has CDR1 SNHLY and CDR2 FYNNEI. With V trimmed by 2 bases and J by 5 bases, 4 bases remained unmatched. The CDR3 extends over 15 amino acids. Assay: immunoSEQ multiplex PCR; the TCRdb copy retains only in-frame clones and omits some. The table has about 800,000 clones, 95% to 97% seen once. The naive CD8 subset, CD45RO-negative cells positively selected for CCR7, excluded terminally differentiated effector memory CD45RA+ cells. Sequencing input: naive CD8+ T cells sorted from blood. This chain joins TRBV2 and TRBJ1-1, with 11 positions matching TRBD1. The TCR comes from a man younger than 40 in good health. The CDR3 sequence is CASSERDRGSTEAFF. CDR3 nucleotide sequence: TGTGCCAGCAGTGAAAGGGACAGGGGGAGTACTGAAGCTTTCTTT.